This T cell receptor beta chain was sequenced in a study of blood T cell repertoires in COVID-19. Assay used: immunoSEQ multiplex PCR; TCRdb lists only in-frame clones, some missing. This sample carries around 300,000 clones, 90% of them seen once, and the ten largest clones take roughly 4.3%. To note about this clone: Other DNA variants within this sample encode the same CDR3.

The germline V gene has CDR1 SGHRS and CDR2 YFSETQ. J lost 4 bases, V lost 3 bases, and 4 bases had no gene match. The CDR3 contains 14 residues. The receptor comes from a woman aged 18-29 years with acute COVID-19. The genes are TRBV5-1 and TRBJ1-3; 7 nucleotides agree with TRBD1. The specimen sequenced was PBMCs or T cells enriched from blood (not recorded which). The CDR3 here is CASSSGQAGNTIYF. The DNA of the CDR3 is TGCGCCAGCAGCTCCGGACAGGCCGGAAACACCATATATTTT.